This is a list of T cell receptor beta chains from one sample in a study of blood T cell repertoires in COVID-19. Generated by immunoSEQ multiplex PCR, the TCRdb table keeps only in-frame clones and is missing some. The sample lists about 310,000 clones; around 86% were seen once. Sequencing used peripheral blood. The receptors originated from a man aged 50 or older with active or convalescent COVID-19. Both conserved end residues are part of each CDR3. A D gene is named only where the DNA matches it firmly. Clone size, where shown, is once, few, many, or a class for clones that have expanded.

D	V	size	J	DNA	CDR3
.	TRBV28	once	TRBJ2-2	TGTGCCAGCACCGTGACCCCAAGGGGTTCTGGGGAGCTGTTTTTT	CASTVTPRGSGELFF
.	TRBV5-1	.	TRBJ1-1	TGCGCCAGCAGCCTGCCAGGTCCTTTCACTGAAGCTTTCTTT	CASSLPGPFTEAFF
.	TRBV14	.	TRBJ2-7	TGTGCCAGCAGCCGGGCAGAACTCTACGAGCAGTACTTC	CASSRAELYEQYF
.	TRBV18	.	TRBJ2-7	TGTGCCAGCTCACCACTGCAGGGTCTCTACGAGCAGTACTTC	CASSPLQGLYEQYF
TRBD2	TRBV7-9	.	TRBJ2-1	TGTGCCAGCAGCAGGGATAGCGGGGGGAACTACAATGAGCAGTTCTTC	CASSRDSGGNYNEQFF
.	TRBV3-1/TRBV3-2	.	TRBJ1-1	TGTGCCAGCAGCCCTCTTGTAGGGGGGGCAGACACTGAAGCTTTCTTT	CASSPLVGGADTEAFF
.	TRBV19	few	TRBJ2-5	TGTGCCACACTTCGGGGGGAGACCCAGTACTTC	CATLRGETQYF
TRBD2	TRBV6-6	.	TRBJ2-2	TGTGCCAGCAGCCCGGGGGGCGGGGAGCTGTTTTTT	CASSPGGGELFF
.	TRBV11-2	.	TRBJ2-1	TGTGCCAGCAGCTTAGATCTAGCGAACTACAATGAGCAGTTCTTC	CASSLDLANYNEQFF
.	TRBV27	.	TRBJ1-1	TGTGCCAGCAGTTTAGTATGGGGCCTGAACACTGAAGCTTTCTTT	CASSLVWGLNTEAFF
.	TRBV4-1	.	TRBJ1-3	TGCGCCAGCAGTCCTACCCGCGACTCTTCCGGAAACACCATATATTTT	CASSPTRDSSGNTIYF
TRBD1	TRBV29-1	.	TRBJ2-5	TGCAGCGTTTCGGACAGGGGGCTTGAGACCCAGTACTTC	CSVSDRGLETQYF
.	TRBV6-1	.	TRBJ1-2	TGTGCCAGCAGTGAACGGGGGACTAACTATGGCTACACCTTC	CASSERGTNYGYTF
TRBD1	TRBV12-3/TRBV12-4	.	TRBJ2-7	TGTGCCAGCAGTTTGGGGACAGGCCCGTACTTC	CASSLGTGPYF
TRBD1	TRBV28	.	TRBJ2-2	TGTGCCAGCAGACGGACAGGGCCGAACACCGGGGAGCTGTTTTTT	CASRRTGPNTGELFF
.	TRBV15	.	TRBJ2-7	TGTGCCACCAGCAGAGAGCGGACCTACGAGCAGTACTTC	CATSRERTYEQYF
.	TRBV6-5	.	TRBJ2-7	TGTGCCAGCAGTTACTCGAGTCCGAGAGGCTACGAGCAGTACTTC	CASSYSSPRGYEQYF
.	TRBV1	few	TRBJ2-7	TGCACCAGCAGCTCAGGGATGAGCGGGGGCCCCAGGGGCGAGCAGTACTTC	CTSSSGMSGGPRGEQYF
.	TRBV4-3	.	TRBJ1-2	TGCGCCAGCAGCCTTAAGGGGGGGAAGGGCTATGGCTACACCTTC	CASSLKGGKGYGYTF
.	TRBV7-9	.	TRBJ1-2	TGTGCCAGCAGGCGCTCCGGGGAGATTGGGCTCTACACCTTC	CASRRSGEIGLYTF
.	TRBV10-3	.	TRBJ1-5	TGTGCCATCAGTGAGTCGGCTACGGGACTGGGCCAGCCCCAGCATTTT	CAISESATGLGQPQHF
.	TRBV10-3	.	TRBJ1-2	TGTGCCATCAGTGAGAGACAGGAAACGTATGGCTACACCTTC	CAISERQETYGYTF